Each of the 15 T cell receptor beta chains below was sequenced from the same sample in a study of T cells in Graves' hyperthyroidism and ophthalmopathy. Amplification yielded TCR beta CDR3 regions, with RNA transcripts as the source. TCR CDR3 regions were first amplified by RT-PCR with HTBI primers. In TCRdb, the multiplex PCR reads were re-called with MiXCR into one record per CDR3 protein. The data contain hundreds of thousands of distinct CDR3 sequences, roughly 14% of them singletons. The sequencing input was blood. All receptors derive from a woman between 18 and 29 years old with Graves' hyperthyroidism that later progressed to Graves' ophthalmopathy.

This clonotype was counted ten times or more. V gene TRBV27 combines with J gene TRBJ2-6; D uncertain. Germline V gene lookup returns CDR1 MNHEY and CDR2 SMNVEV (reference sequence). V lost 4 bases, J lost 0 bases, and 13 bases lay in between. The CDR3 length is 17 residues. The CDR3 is CASSYEVKSSGANVLTF. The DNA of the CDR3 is TGTGCCAGCAGTTACGAGGTAAAAAGCTCTGGGGCCAACGTCCTGACTTTC.

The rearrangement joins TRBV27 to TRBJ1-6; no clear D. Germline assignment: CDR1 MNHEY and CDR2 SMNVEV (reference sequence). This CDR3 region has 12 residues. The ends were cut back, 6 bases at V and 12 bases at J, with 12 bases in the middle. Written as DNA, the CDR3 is TGTGCCAGCAGCCTCGGCCGGCGACCCCTCCACTTT. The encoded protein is CASSLGRRPLHF.

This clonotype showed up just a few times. In DNA form, the CDR3 reads TGTGCCAGTAGGGTATTGGCGGGAGGGCGGGACAATGAGCAGTTCTTC. This sequence encodes CASRVLAGGRDNEQFF. The chain combines TRBV19 with TRBJ2-1, with TRBD2 identical over 9 bases. The germline V gene has CDR1 LNHDA and CDR2 SQIVND (reference sequence). The CDR3 is made up of 16 amino acids. Trimming cost V 6 bases and J 5 bases; bases outside gene matches: 11.

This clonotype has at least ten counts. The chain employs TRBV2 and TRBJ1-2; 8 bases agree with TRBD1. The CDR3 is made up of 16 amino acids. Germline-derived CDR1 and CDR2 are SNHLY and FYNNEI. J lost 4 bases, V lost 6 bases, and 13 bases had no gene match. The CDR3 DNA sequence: TGTGCCAGCAGAGACTCTCAGGGGGCACAAAGCTATGGCTACACCTTC. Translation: CASRDSQGAQSYGYTF. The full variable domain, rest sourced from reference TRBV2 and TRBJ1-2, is EPEVTQTPSHQVTQMGQEVILRCVPISNHLYFYWYRQILGQKVEFLVSFYNNEISEKSEIFDDQFSVERPDGSNFTLKIRSTKLEDSAMYFCASRDSQGAQSYGYTFGSGTRLTVV.

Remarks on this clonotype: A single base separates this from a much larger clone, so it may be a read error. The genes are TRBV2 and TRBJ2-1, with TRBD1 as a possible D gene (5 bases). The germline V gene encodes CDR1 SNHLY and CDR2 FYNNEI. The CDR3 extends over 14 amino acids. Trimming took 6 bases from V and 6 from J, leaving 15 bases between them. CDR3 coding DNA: TGTGCCAGCAGACCAAGTAATAGGGGCAATGAGCAGTTCTTC. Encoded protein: CASRPSNRGNEQFF.

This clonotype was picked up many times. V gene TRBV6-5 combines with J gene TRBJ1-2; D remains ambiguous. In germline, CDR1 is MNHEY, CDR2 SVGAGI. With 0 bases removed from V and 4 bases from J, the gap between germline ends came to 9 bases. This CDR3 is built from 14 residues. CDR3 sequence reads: CASSYSGPSYGYTF. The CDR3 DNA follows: TGTGCCAGCAGTTACTCAGGGCCGTCCTATGGCTACACCTTC.

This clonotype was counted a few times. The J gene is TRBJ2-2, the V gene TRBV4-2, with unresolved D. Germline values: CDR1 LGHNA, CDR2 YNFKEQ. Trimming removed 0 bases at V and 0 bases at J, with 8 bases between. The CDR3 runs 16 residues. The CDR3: CASSQDSHSNTGELFF. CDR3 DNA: TGTGCCAGCAGCCAAGATTCCCATTCGAACACCGGGGAGCTGTTTTTT.

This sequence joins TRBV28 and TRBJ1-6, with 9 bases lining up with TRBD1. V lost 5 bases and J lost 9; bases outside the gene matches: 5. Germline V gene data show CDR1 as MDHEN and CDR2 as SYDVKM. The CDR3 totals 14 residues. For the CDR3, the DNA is TGTGCCAGCAGTACGACAGGGGGAGGTTCACCCCTCCACTTT. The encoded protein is CASSTTGGGSPLHF.

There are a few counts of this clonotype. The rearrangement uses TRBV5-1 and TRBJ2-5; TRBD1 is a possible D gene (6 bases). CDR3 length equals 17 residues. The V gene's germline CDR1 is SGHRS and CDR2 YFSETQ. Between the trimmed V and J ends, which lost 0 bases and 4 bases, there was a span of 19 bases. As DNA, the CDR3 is TGCGCCAGCAGCTTGGCCCTACAGGGCTCGCTGGGAGAGACCCAGTACTTC. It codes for CASSLALQGSLGETQYF.

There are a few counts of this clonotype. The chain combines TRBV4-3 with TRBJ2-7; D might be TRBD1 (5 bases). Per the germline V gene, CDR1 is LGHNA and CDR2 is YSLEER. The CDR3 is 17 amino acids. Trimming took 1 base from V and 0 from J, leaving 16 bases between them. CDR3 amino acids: CASSQVTAGRNSYEQYF. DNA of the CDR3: TGCGCCAGCAGCCAAGTAACGGCAGGGCGTAACTCCTACGAGCAGTACTTC.

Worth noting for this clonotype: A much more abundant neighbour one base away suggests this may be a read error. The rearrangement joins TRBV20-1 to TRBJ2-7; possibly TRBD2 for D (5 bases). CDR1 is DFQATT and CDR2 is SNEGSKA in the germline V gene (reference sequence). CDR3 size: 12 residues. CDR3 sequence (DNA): TGCAGAGCTAGCTGGCTAGCAAACGAGCAGTACTTC. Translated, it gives CRASWLANEQYF.

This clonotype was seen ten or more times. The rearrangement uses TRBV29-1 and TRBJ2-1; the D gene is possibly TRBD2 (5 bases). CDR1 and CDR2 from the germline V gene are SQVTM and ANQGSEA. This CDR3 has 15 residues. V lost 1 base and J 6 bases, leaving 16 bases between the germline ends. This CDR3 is CSVEGSSDSVNEQFF. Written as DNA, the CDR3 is TGCAGCGTTGAAGGAAGCTCGGACTCCGTCAATGAGCAGTTCTTC.

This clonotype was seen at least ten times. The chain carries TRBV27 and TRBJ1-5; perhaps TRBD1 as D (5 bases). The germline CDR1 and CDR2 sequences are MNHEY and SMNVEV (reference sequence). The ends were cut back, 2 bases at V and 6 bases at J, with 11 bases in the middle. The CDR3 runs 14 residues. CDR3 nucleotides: TGTGCCAGCAGTTTAAGGGGCGGAGGTCAGCCCCAGCATTTT. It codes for CASSLRGGGQPQHF.

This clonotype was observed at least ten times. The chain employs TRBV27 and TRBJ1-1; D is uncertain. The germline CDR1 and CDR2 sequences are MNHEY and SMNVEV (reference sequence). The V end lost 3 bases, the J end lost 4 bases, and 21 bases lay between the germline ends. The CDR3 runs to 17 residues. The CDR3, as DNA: TGTGCCAGCAGTTTTCTCGGGCCTCTCCCTCGGTGCACTGAAGCTTTCTTT. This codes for CASSFLGPLPRCTEAFF.

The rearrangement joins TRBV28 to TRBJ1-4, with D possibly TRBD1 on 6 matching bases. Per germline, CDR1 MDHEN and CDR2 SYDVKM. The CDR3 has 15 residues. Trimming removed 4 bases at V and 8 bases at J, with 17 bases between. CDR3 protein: CASSSNEGGREKLFF. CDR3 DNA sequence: TGTGCCAGCAGTTCCAACGAGGGGGGGCGAGAAAAACTGTTTTTT.